These 18 T cell receptor beta chains were all obtained from the same sample, sequenced in a study of T cell clonotyping in hematopoietic cell transplantation. The table came from immunoSEQ multiplex PCR; TCRdb's copy has only in-frame clones and leaves some out. The sample carries 20,000 or so clones, 85% to 90% recorded once. Time point specified: recipient sample about 28 days before transplant, after cytoreduction. The material was peripheral blood mononuclear cells, obtained before stem cell transplant. The receptors here all came from a man aged 18 to 30 with biphenotypic leukemia. Some clones in this sample may be carry-over from other donors' samples.

This clone was counted between two and nine times. The V gene is TRBV5-6, the J gene TRBJ1-2, with D tentatively TRBD1 (5 bases). Germline V lookup: CDR1 SGHDT, CDR2 YYEEEE. V gave up 4 bases and J gave up 3 bases, with 16 bases separating them. The CDR3 covers 15 residues. The DNA of the CDR3 is TGTGCCAGCAGCATCACCAACAGGCCTTACTATGGCTACACCTTC. Protein product: CASSITNRPYYGYTF.

The chain has TRBV12-5 and TRBJ2-1, with D perhaps given as TRBD1 or TRBD2 (5 bases each). This CDR3 has 16 residues. In germline, CDR1 is LGHNT, CDR2 FRNRAP. V lost 2 bases and J 3 bases, leaving 14 bases between the germline ends. The CDR3 spells CASGLSPLGVYNEQFF. The CDR3 DNA is TGTGCTAGTGGTTTGTCCCCCTTGGGGGTCTACAATGAGCAGTTCTTC.

This chain connects TRBV6-5 to TRBJ2-1; no clear D gene. CDR1 and CDR2 from the germline V gene are MNHEY and SVGAGI. V was cut by 7 bases and J by 8 bases, with 9 bases left in between. This CDR3 is built from 11 residues. The DNA for the CDR3 is TGTGCCAGCACCGCTGTAGATGAGCAGTTCTTC. Translating gives CASTAVDEQFF.

CDR3 nucleotides: TGTGCCAGCAGGAATCCTTGGGGACAGAGAAGCTCCTATAATTCACCCCTCCACTTT. This encodes CASRNPWGQRSSYNSPLHF. The chain has TRBV5-6 and TRBJ1-6, with 7 bases fitting TRBD1. Germline V lookup: CDR1 SGHDT, CDR2 YYEEEE. J gave up 0 bases and V 5 bases, and 14 bases lay outside the gene matches. The CDR3 totals 19 residues.

The chain is built from TRBV6-4 and TRBJ1-2; D is perhaps TRBD1 (5 bases). V dropped 6 bases and J dropped 8 bases, with 19 bases sitting between them. The germline gives CDR1 MRHNA, CDR2 SNTAGT. This CDR3 is 14 amino acids long. The CDR3 bases are TGTGCCAGCAGAAGGGACTCCTCTATGGGGGGCTACACCTTC. Translation: CASRRDSSMGGYTF.

The chain carries TRBV11-3 and TRBJ2-7; 8 bases match TRBD2. Germline V gene sequence: CDR1 SGHNT, CDR2 YENEEA. V lost 7 bases, J lost 0 bases, and 5 bases stayed unmatched. The CDR3 consists of 14 residues. CDR3 bases: TGTGCCAGCACCGGGGGGGAGTTCTCCTACGAGCAGTACTTC. Its translation: CASTGGEFSYEQYF.

This chain links TRBV9 with TRBJ1-2; the match to TRBD1 covers 7 bases. This CDR3 comprises 16 residues. The germline V gene has CDR1 SGDLS and CDR2 YYNGEE. V lost 3 bases, J lost 7 bases, and 15 bases stayed unmatched. This CDR3 reads CASSEENRGVFGGYTF. The DNA of the CDR3 is TGTGCCAGCAGCGAGGAGAACAGGGGAGTATTTGGTGGCTACACCTTC.

V gene TRBV4-3 combines with J gene TRBJ2-7; 8 bases match TRBD2. V lost 0 bases, J lost 5 bases, and 15 bases stayed unmatched. This CDR3 contains 18 residues. The germline gives CDR1 LGHNA, CDR2 YSLEER. The CDR3 spells CASSQDDYRSSGFHEQYF. CDR3 DNA: TGCGCCAGCAGCCAAGATGATTACCGTTCTAGCGGGTTCCACGAGCAGTACTTC.

V usage is TRBV7-9 and J usage is TRBJ2-3; D remains ambiguous. From germline, CDR1 is SEHNR and CDR2 FQNEAQ (reference sequence). This CDR3 has 15 residues. Trimming shortened V by 1 base and J by 6 bases, and 14 bases separated the two germline ends. The chain's CDR3 is CASSLVPTSGDTQYF. As DNA, the CDR3 is TGTGCCAGCAGCTTAGTACCGACCAGTGGGGATACGCAGTATTTT.

This clone has just one count. V is TRBV6-5 and J is TRBJ2-1, with D perhaps TRBD1 or TRBD2 (5 bases each). The CDR3 consists of 15 residues. CDR1 and CDR2 (germline): MNHEY, SVGAGI. Trimming left V 2 bases short and J 6 bases short, with 14 bases between. CDR3 in DNA: TGTGCCAGCAGTTACAGGGGAGTGCCTACCAATGAGCAGTTCTTC. Residues: CASSYRGVPTNEQFF.

The chain employs TRBV28 and TRBJ2-7, with D hard to call. Trimming cost V 6 bases and J 1 base, with 22 bases left between them. The germline CDR1 and CDR2 sequences are MDHEN and SYDVKM. This CDR3 contains 17 residues. The CDR3 region is CASRGGLTPLLSYEQYF. CDR3 in DNA: TGTGCCAGCAGGGGTGGCCTGACCCCTTTACTTTCCTACGAGCAGTACTTC. The variable domain in full, completed from reference TRBV28 and TRBJ2-7, reads DVKVTQSSRYLVKRTGEKVFLECVQDMDHENMFWYRQDPGLGLRLIYFSYDVKMKEKGDIPEGYSVSREKKERFSLILESASTNQTSMYLCASRGGLTPLLSYEQYFGPGTRLTVT.

This clone occurred once. V is TRBV4-1 and J is TRBJ2-7; the D is unclear. CDR1 is MGHRA and CDR2 is YSYEKL in the germline V gene. The CDR3 has 13 amino acids. V gave up 0 bases and J gave up 4 bases, with 7 bases separating them. The CDR3 bases are TGCGCCAGCAGCCAAGAGGCCAGTTACGAGCAGTACTTC. Translated, it gives CASSQEASYEQYF.

This rearrangement joins TRBV5-1 to TRBJ1-2, with D hard to call. Germline CDR1 reads SGHRS; CDR2 reads YFSETQ. The CDR3 length is 13 residues. Trimming left V 4 bases short and J 4 bases short, with 11 bases between. The CDR3 sequence is CASSPTTSYGYTF. The CDR3 DNA reads TGCGCCAGCAGCCCGACTACCTCCTATGGCTACACCTTC.

V is TRBV29-1 and J is TRBJ2-7; 9 bases are shared with TRBD1. Looked up from germline, CDR1 is SQVTM and CDR2 is ANQGSEA. The CDR3 length is 12 residues. V was clipped by 7 bases and J by 3 bases; unmatched bases: 4. CDR3 DNA: TGCAGCGCTGGGACAGGGTACTACGAGCAGTACTTC. It specifies CSAGTGYYEQYF.

The chain is built from TRBV6-4 and TRBJ1-2; perhaps TRBD1 as D (5 bases). The V end was cut by 5 bases, the J end by 8 bases, with 12 bases between. Germline lookup yields CDR1 MRHNA and CDR2 SNTAGT. This CDR3 spans 12 amino acids. CDR3 protein: CASSSGPGGYTF. The CDR3 bases are TGTGCCAGCAGTTCAGGGCCGGGGGGCTACACCTTC.

A few counts support this clone. This rearrangement joins TRBV14 to TRBJ1-1; a weak D match, TRBD1 (5 bases). The CDR3 is 16 residues long. V was pared by 1 base and J by 6 bases, with 18 bases between. The germline CDR1 and CDR2 sequences are SGHDN and FVKESK. This CDR3 reads CASSQGLPSGLAEAFF. The CDR3, as DNA: TGTGCCAGCAGCCAAGGTCTGCCTTCGGGGCTCGCTGAAGCTTTCTTT. Using reference TRBV14 and TRBJ1-1 for the parts outside the CDR3, the full variable domain is EAGVTQFPSHSVIEKGQTVTLRCDPISGHDNLYWYRRVMGKEIKFLLHFVKESKQDESGMPNNRFLAERTGGTYSTLKVQPAELEDSGVYFCASSQGLPSGLAEAFFGQGTRLTVV.

The chain employs TRBV19 and TRBJ2-2, with TRBD2 matching 13 bases. Losses at the gene ends were 8 bases for V and 6 bases for J; bases not matched to a gene: 12. This CDR3 is built from 17 residues. In germline, CDR1 is LNHDA, CDR2 SQIVND (reference sequence). CDR3 amino acids: CASGGGLAGEKSGELFF. The CDR3 DNA follows: TGTGCCAGTGGCGGAGGACTAGCGGGAGAAAAGTCCGGGGAGCTGTTTTTT.

The rearrangement links TRBV6-4 to TRBJ1-1; 8 nucleotides agree with TRBD1. The germline V gene encodes CDR1 MRHNA and CDR2 SNTAGT. CDR3 length: 13 residues. The J segment lost 13 bases and the V segment lost 6 bases, leaving 13 bases of the junction unmatched. For the CDR3, the DNA is TGTGCCAGCAGGGACCGGACAGGGAACAATGTTTTCTTT. This encodes CASRDRTGNNVFF.